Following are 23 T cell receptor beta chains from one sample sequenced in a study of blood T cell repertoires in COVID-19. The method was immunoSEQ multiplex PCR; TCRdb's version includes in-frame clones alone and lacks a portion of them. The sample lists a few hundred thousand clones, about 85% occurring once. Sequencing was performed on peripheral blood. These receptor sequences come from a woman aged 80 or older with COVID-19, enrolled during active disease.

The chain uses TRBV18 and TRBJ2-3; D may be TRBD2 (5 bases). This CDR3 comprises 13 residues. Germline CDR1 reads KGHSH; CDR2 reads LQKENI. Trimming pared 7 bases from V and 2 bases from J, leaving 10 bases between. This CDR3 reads CASFREPTDTQYF. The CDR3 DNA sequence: TGTGCCAGCTTCCGGGAACCCACAGATACGCAGTATTTT.

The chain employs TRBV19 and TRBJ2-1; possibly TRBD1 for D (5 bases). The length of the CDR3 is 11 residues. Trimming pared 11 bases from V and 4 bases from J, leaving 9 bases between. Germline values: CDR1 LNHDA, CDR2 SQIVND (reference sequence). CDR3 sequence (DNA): TGTGCCTCAACAGGTTACAATGAGCAGTTCTTC. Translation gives CASTGYNEQFF.

Here the CDR3 DNA reads TGCGCCAGCAGCTCGACAGGGGATAACATTCAGTACTTC. Its translation: CASSSTGDNIQYF. This chain connects TRBV5-1 to TRBJ2-4, with TRBD1 matching 8 bases. Germline CDR1 SGHRS, CDR2 YFSETQ. The CDR3 runs 13 residues. V was clipped by 3 bases and J by 7 bases; unmatched bases: 3.

DNA for the CDR3: TGCGCCAGCAGCGCCCGGGACAGGGTAACAGATACGCAGTATTTT. Its translation: CASSARDRVTDTQYF. This sequence joins TRBV5-1 and TRBJ2-3, with 9 bases fitting TRBD1. Germline CDR1 and CDR2: SGHRS and YFSETQ. V shed 4 bases, J shed 3 bases, and the junction held 6 bases outside the gene matches. This CDR3 has 15 residues.

CDR3 sequence reads: CASSLGQGNSNQPQHF. DNA for the CDR3: TGTGCCAGCTCCCTTGGACAGGGCAATAGCAATCAGCCCCAGCATTTT. This chain connects TRBV18 to TRBJ1-5, with 8 bases aligning to TRBD1. The germline CDR1 and CDR2 sequences are KGHSH and LQKENI. The junction had 7 bases not matched to a gene; V was cut back by 6 bases and J by 0 bases. This CDR3 has 16 amino acids.

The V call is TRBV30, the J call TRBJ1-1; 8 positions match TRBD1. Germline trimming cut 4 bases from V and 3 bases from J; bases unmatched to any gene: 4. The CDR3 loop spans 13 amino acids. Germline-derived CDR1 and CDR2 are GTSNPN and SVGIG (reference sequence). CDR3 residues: CAWNRGSHTEAFF. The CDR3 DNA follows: TGTGCCTGGAACAGGGGGTCTCACACTGAAGCTTTCTTT.

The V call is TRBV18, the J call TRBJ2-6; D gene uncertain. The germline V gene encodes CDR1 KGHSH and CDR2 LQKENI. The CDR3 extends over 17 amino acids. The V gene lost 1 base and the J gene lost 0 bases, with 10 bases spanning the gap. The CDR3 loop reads CASSPLPSGSGANVLTF. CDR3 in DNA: TGTGCCAGCTCACCACTTCCGTCGGGCTCTGGGGCCAACGTCCTGACTTTC.

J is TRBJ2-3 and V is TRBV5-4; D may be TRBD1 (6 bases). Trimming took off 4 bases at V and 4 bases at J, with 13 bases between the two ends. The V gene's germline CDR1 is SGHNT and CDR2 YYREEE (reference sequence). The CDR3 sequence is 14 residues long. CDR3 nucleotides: TGTGCCAGCAGCCAACGGACAGAATCAGATACGCAGTATTTT. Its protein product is CASSQRTESDTQYF.

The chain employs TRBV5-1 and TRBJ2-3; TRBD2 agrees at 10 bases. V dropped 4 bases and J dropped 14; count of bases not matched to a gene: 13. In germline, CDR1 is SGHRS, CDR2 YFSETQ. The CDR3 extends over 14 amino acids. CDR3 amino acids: CASSPTGLASLPYF. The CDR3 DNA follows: TGCGCCAGCAGCCCGACGGGACTAGCGTCCCTCCCGTATTTT.

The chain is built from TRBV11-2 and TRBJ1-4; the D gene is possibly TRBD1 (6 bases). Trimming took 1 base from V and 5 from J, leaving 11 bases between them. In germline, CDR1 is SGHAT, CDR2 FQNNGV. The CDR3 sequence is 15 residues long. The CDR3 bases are TGTGCCAGCAGCTTAGTCGGCAGGGGAAATGAAAAACTGTTTTTT. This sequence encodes CASSLVGRGNEKLFF.

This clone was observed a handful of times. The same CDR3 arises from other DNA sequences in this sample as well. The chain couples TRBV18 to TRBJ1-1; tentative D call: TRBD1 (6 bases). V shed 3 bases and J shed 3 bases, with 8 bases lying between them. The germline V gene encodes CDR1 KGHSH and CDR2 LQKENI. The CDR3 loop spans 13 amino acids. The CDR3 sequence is CASSPQGYTEAFF. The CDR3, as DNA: TGTGCCAGCTCACCCCAGGGGTACACTGAAGCTTTCTTT.

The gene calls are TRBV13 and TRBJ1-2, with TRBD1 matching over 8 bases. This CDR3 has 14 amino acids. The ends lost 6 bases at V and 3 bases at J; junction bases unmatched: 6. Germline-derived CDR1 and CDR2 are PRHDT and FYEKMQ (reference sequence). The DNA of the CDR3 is TGTGCCAGCAGTCCTGGACAGGGTGACTATGGCTACACCTTC. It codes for CASSPGQGDYGYTF.

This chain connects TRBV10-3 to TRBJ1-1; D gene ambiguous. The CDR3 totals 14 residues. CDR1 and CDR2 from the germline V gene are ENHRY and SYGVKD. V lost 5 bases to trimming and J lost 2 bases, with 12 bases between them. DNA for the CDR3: TGTGCCATCAGTTCAGATTTTCTTAACACTGAAGCTTTCTTT. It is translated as CAISSDFLNTEAFF.

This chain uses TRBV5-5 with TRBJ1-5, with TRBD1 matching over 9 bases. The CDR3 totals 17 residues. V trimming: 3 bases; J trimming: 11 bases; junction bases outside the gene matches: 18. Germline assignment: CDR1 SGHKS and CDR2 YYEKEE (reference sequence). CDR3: CASSWDRATKKNWAQHF. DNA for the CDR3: TGTGCCAGCAGCTGGGACAGGGCAACAAAAAAAAATTGGGCCCAGCATTTT.

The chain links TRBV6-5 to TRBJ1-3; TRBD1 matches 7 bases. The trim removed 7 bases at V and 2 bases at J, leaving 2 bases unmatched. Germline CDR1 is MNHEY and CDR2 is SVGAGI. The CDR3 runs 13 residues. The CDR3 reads CASKGTAGNTIYF. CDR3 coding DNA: TGTGCCAGCAAGGGGACAGCTGGAAACACCATATATTTT.

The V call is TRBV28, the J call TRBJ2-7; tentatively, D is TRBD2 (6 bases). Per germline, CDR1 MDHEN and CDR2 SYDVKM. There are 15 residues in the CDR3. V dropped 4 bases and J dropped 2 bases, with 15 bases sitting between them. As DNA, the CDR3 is TGTGCCAGCAGTTCAGGGCGGGGCTTTACCTACGAGCAGTACTTC. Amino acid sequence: CASSSGRGFTYEQYF.

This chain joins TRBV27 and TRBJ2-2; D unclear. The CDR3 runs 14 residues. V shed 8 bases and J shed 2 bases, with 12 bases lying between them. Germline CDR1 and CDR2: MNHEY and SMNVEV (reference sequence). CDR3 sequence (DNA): TGTGCCAGCCCGGTTCTTGCAAACACCGGGGAGCTGTTTTTT. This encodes CASPVLANTGELFF.

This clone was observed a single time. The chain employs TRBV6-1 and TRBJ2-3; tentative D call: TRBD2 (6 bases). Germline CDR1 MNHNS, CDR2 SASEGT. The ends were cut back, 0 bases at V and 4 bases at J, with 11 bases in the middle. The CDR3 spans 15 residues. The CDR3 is CASSEAGPGADTQYF. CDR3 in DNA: TGTGCCAGCAGTGAAGCGGGCCCGGGGGCAGATACGCAGTATTTT.

In DNA, the CDR3 is TGTGCCAGCAGCTCGCACAGGGGGCTATTAGCAGATACGCAGTATTTT. Translation: CASSSHRGLLADTQYF. This chain connects TRBV7-9 to TRBJ2-3; TRBD1 matches 9 bases. The CDR3 sequence is 16 residues long. CDR1 is SEHNR and CDR2 is FQNEAQ in the germline V gene (reference sequence). With V trimmed by 4 bases and J by 4 bases, 9 bases remained unmatched.

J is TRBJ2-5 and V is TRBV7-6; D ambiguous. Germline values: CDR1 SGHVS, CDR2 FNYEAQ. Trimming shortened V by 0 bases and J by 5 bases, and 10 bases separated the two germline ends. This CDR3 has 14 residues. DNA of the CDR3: TGTGCCAGCAGCTTAGCGCTGGCCGGGGAGACCCAGTACTTC. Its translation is CASSLALAGETQYF.

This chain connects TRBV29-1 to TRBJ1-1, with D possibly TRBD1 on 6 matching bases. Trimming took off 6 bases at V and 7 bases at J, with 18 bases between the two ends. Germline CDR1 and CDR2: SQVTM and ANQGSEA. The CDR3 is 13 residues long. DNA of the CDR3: TGCAGCGTGGGGGCCCCAGCCCCTCGTGAAGCTTTCTTT. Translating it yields CSVGAPAPREAFF.

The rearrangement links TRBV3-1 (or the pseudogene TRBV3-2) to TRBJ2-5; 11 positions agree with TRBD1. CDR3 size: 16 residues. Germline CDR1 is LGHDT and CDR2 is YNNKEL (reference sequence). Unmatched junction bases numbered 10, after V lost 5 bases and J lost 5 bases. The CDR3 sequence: CASSRRGQGASETQYF. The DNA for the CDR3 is TGTGCCAGCAGCAGGCGAGGACAGGGGGCCTCCGAGACCCAGTACTTC.

DNA of the CDR3: TGTGCCAGCATCACACAAGGTGGGCAGGGAAGCACCGGGGAGCTGTTTTTT. It yields the protein CASITQGGQGSTGELFF. J is TRBJ2-2 and V is TRBV9, with D possibly matching TRBD1 (5 bases). The CDR3 has 17 residues. The V end was cut by 6 bases, the J end by 4 bases, with 22 bases between. CDR1 and CDR2 (germline): SGDLS, YYNGEE.